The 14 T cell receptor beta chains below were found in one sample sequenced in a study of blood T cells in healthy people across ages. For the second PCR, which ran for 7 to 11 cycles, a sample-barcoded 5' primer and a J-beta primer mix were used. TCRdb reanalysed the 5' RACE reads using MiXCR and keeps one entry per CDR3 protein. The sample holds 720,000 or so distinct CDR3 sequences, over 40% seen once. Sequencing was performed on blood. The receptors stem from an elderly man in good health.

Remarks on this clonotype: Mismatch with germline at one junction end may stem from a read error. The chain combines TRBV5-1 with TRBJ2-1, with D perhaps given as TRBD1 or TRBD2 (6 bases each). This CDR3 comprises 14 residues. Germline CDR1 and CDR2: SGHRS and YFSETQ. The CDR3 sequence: CASSAGGGYNGQFF. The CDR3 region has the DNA TGCGCCAGCAGCGCTGGAGGGGGGTACAATGGGCAGTTCTTC.

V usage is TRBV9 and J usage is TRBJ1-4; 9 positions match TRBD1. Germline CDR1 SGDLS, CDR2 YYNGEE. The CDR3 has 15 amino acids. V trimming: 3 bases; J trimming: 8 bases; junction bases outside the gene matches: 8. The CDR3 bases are TGTGCCAGCAGCGACCGACAGGGGGAAGGAGAAAAACTGTTTTTT. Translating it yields CASSDRQGEGEKLFF.

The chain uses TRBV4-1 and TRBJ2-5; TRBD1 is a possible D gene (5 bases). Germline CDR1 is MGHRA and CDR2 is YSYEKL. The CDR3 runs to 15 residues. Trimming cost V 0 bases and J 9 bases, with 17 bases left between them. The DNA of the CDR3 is TGCGCCAGCAGCCAAGAGACAGCCATCCAAGTGGCCCAGTACTTC. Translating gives CASSQETAIQVAQYF.

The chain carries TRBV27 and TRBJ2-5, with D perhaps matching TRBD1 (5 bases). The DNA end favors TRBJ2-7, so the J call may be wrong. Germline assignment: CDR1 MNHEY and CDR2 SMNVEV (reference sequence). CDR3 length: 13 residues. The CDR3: CASSSVSGFEQYF. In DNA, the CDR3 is TGTGCCAGCAGTAGTGTCTCAGGGTTCGAGCAGTACTTC.

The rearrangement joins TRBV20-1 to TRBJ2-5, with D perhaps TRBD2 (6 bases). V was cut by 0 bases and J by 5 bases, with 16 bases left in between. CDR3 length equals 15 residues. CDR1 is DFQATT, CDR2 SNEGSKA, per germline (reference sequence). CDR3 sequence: CSARDRGLPAETQYF. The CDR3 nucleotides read TGCAGTGCTAGAGATAGGGGACTCCCCGCGGAGACCCAGTACTTC.

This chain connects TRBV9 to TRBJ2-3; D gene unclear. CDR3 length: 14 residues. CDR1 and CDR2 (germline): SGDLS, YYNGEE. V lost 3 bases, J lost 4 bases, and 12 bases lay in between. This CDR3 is CASSASLGSDTQYF. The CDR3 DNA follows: TGTGCCAGCAGCGCCTCTCTAGGATCAGATACGCAGTATTTT.

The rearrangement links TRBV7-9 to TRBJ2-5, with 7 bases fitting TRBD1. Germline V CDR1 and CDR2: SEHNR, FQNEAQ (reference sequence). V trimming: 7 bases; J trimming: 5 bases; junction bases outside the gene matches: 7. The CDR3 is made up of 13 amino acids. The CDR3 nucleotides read TGTGCCAGCAACCCAGACAGGGAGGAGACCCAGTACTTC. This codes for CASNPDREETQYF.

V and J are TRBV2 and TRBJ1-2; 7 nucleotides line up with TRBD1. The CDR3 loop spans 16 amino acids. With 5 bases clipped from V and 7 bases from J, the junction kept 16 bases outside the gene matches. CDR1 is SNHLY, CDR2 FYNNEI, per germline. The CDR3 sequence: CASSSNPGVPGGGYTF. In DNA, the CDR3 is TGTGCCAGCAGTTCAAACCCAGGGGTTCCAGGGGGTGGCTACACCTTC.

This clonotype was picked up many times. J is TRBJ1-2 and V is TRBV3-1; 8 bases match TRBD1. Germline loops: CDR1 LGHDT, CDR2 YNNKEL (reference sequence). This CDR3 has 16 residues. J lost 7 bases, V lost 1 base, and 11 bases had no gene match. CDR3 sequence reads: CASSQVGAGGGVGYTF. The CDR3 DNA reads TGTGCCAGCAGCCAAGTTGGGGCAGGGGGCGGGGTTGGCTACACCTTC.

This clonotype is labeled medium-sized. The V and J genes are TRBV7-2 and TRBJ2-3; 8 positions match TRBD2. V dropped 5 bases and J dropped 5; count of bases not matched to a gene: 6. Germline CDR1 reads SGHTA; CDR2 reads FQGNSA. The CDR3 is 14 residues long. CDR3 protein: CASSVSGVGDTQYF. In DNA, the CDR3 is TGTGCCAGCAGCGTTAGCGGGGTGGGAGATACGCAGTATTTT. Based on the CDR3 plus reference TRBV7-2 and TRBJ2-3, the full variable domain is GAGVSQSPSNKVTEKGKDVELRCDPISGHTALYWYRQSLGQGLEFLIYFQGNSAPDKSGLPSDRFSAERTGGSVSTLTIQRTQQEDSAVYLCASSVSGVGDTQYFGPGTRLTVL.

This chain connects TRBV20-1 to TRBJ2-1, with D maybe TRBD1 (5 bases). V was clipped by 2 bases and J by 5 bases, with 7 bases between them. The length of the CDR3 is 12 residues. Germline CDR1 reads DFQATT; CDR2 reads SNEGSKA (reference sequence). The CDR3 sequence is CSARPTDNEQFF. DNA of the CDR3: TGCAGTGCTAGACCGACAGACAATGAGCAGTTCTTC.

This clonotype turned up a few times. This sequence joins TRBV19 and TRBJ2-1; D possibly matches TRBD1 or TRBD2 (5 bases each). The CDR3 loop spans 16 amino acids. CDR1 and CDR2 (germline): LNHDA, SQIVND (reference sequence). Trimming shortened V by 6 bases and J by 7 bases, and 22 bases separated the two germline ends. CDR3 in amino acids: CASSELGTRDTNEQFF. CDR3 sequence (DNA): TGTGCCAGTAGCGAGCTCGGGACCAGGGATACGAATGAGCAGTTCTTC.

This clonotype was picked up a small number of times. The CDR3 is CSARSPKGGGSPLHF. CDR3 coding DNA: TGCAGTGCTAGATCTCCCAAGGGGGGTGGGTCACCCCTCCACTTT. The J gene is TRBJ1-6, the V gene TRBV20-1, with D maybe TRBD1 (6 bases). Trimming pared 2 bases from V and 10 bases from J, leaving 18 bases between. The germline V gene has CDR1 DFQATT and CDR2 SNEGSKA (reference sequence). This CDR3 spans 15 amino acids.

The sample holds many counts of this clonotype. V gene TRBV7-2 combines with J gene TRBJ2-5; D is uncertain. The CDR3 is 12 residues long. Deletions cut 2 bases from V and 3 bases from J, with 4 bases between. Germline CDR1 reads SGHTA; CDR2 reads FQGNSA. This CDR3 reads CASSLPKETQYF. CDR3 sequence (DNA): TGTGCCAGCAGCTTACCCAAAGAGACCCAGTACTTC.